A selection of T cell receptor beta chains follows, all from one sample in a study of T-cell reconstitution after alpha-beta-depleted transplantation in children. TCRdb fed the PCR reads into MiXCR, producing one record per CDR3 protein. The sample has about 460,000 distinct CDR3 sequences; around 10% are singletons. This material consisted of PBMCs, mostly from graft donor cells, taken 180 days after TCRalphabeta/CD19-depleted stem cell transplant. The receptors originated from a female patient between 2 and 15 years old who had a stem cell transplant for aplastic anemia, so the T cells may come from the graft donor. Both conserved end residues are part of each CDR3. Each record gives: D gene, J gene, clone size, V gene, CDR3 DNA, CDR3 protein. The D gene is left open where the match is weak. The size of a clone is reported for some rows only, either as once, few or many, or as a class for expanded clones.

>-|TRBJ2-3|many|TRBV5-1
TGCGCCAGCAGCTTAATCCTTGGGCAGGCAGATACGCAGTATTTT
CASSLILGQADTQYF
>-|TRBJ1-3|few|TRBV20-1
TGCAGTGCTAGCCCAGGGGAGTGGAGAAGAAACACCATATATTTT
CSASPGEWRRNTIYF
>-|TRBJ2-2|once|TRBV19
TGTGCCAGTAGAGTACAGGGCTGGGACACCGGGGCGCTGTTTTTT
CASRVQGWDTGALFF
>-|TRBJ2-3|few|TRBV10-3
TGTGCCATCAGTTCAGGTTTTTGGGTTATCGCAGATACGCAGTATTTT
CAISSGFWVIADTQYF
>-|TRBJ2-1|few|TRBV4-3
TGCGCCAGCAGCCCGCGTCGGGTGATGGGAATCCCCTACAATGAGCAGTTCTTC
CASSPRRVMGIPYNEQFF
>-|TRBJ2-3|-|TRBV29-1
TGCAGCGGGCTAGAGGGGGTCCCCACAGATACGCAGTATTTT
CSGLEGVPTDTQYF
>-|TRBJ2-5|few|TRBV6-5
TGTGCCAGCAGTTCGGATCAGCTAGAGACCCAGTACTTC
CASSSDQLETQYF
>-|TRBJ2-5|-|TRBV6-5
TGTGCCAGCAGTTACGCCCCACCACCGACGGAGACCCAGTACTTC
CASSYAPPPTETQYF
>-|TRBJ1-5|many|TRBV18
TGTGCCAGCAGCCCCGACGGCAATCAGCCCCAGCATTTT
CASSPDGNQPQHF
>TRBD2|TRBJ2-5|-|TRBV7-2
TGTGCCAGCAGTCAAAGCGGGAGGGCTCAAGAGACCCAGTACTTC
CASSQSGRAQETQYF
>-|TRBJ2-7|-|TRBV6-5
TGTGCCAGCAGTTACCCCAGATCGGGGGCGGGATACGAGCAGTACTTC
CASSYPRSGAGYEQYF
>-|TRBJ1-2|-|TRBV28
TGTGCCAGCAGTTATGACCTCTATGGCTACACCTTC
CASSYDLYGYTF
>-|TRBJ2-1|-|TRBV29-1
TGCAGCGTTGAGCGGGCCAGCTCCTACAATGAGCAGTTCTTC
CSVERASSYNEQFF
>-|TRBJ2-2|many|TRBV5-1
TGCGCCAGCAGCTCGTGGGCCGGGGAGCTGTTTTTT
CASSSWAGELFF
>-|TRBJ2-5|-|TRBV20-1
TGCAGTGCTAGCGGAGCAGTACCTGGGACCCAGTACTTC
CSASGAVPGTQYF
>TRBD1|TRBJ2-7|-|TRBV29-1
TGCAGCGTTGCTACAGGGGCGTCTAACTACGAGCAGTACTTC
CSVATGASNYEQYF
>-|TRBJ2-3|few|TRBV12-3/TRBV12-4
TGTGCCAGCAGTTTGACTACCGTAGATACGCAGTATTTT
CASSLTTVDTQYF
>-|TRBJ2-3|few|TRBV20-1
TGCAGAGTCCTTCGGTACACAGATACGCAGTATTTT
CRVLRYTDTQYF
>-|TRBJ1-5|many|TRBV28
TGTGCCAGCAGTTTTGGCCCACCTCCCCAGCATTTT
CASSFGPPPQHF
>TRBD2|TRBJ2-1|-|TRBV19
TGTGCCAGTAGTATAGCTAGGCTAGCGGGAGGCGGGGAGCAGTTCTTC
CASSIARLAGGGEQFF
>TRBD1|TRBJ1-2|-|TRBV27
TGTGCCAGCAGTTTAGTTTCGGGACAGCATGGCTACACCTTC
CASSLVSGQHGYTF
>-|TRBJ1-4|few|TRBV4-1
TGCGCCAGCAGCTGGGATGGGGCAACTAATGAAAAACTGTTTTTT
CASSWDGATNEKLFF
>-|TRBJ2-1|-|TRBV19
TGTGCCAGTAGTATCTTTGGGCCACTGGAGGAGCAGTTCTTC
CASSIFGPLEEQFF
>-|TRBJ1-1|few|TRBV4-3
TGCGCCAGCAGCCAAGTGGGGGGCACTGAAGCTTTCTTT
CASSQVGGTEAFF
>-|TRBJ2-3|few|TRBV5-1
TGCGCCAGCAGCTTGGGTCGACCAACAGATACGCAGTATTTT
CASSLGRPTDTQYF
>TRBD1|TRBJ2-7|-|TRBV20-1
TGCAGTGCTAGAGCCGAACTTGGGACAGCGGATTCCTACGAGCAGTACTTC
CSARAELGTADSYEQYF